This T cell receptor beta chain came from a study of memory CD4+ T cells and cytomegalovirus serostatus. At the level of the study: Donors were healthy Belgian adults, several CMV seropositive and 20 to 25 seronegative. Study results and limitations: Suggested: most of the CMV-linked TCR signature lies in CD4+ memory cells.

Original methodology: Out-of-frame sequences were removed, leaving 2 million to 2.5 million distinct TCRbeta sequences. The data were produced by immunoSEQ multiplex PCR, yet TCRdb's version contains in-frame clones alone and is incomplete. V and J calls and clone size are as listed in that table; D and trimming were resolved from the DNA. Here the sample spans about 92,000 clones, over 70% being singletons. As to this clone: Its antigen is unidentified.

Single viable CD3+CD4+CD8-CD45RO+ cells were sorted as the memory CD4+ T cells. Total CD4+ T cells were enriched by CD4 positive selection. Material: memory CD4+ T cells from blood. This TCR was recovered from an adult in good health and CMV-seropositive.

The CDR3 loop reads CASGTPRGTGELFF. As DNA, the CDR3 is TGTGCCAGCGGTACACCTCGGGGCACCGGGGAGCTGTTTTTT. V is TRBV6-5 and J is TRBJ2-2; perhaps TRBD2 as D (5 bases). CDR1 and CDR2 from the germline V gene are MNHEY and SVGAGI. There are 14 residues in the CDR3. V was pared by 8 bases and J by 4 bases, with 14 bases between.